One and the same sample provided the 22 T cell receptor beta chains below, sequenced in a study of blood T cells in healthy people across ages. The authors ran a second PCR of roughly 6 to 11 cycles using a sample-barcoded 5' primer and a J-beta primer mix. Each CDR3 protein is one row after TCRdb ran MiXCR on the 5' RACE reads. The sample lists 600,000 to 800,000 distinct CDR3 sequences, roughly 20% seen once, with around 3.4% in the top ten. The sample was blood. These receptors came from a man aged 65-85 years in good health.

V and J are TRBV18 and TRBJ2-7, with D possibly TRBD1 on 5 matching bases. The germline V gene encodes CDR1 KGHSH and CDR2 LQKENI. Trimming left V 4 bases short and J 6 bases short, with 13 bases between. The length of the CDR3 is 13 residues. CDR3 loop: CASSQTVASEQYV. The CDR3 bases are TGTGCCAGCTCACAGACAGTGGCGTCCGAGCAGTACGTC.

The rearrangement uses TRBV3-1 and TRBJ2-7; the match to TRBD2 covers 14 bases. CDR1 is LGHDT, CDR2 YNNKEL, per germline (reference sequence). This CDR3 region has 17 residues. V trimming: 3 bases; J trimming: 5 bases; junction bases outside the gene matches: 9. CDR3 sequence (DNA): TGTGCCAGCAGCCATCCGCGGGGACTAGCGGGAGAGGACGAGCAGTACTTC. Amino acid sequence: CASSHPRGLAGEDEQYF.

The J gene is TRBJ2-5, the V gene TRBV7-9; 7 bases are shared with TRBD1. In germline, CDR1 is SEHNR, CDR2 FQNEAQ (reference sequence). The length of the CDR3 is 16 residues. Unmatched junction bases numbered 14, after V lost 5 bases and J lost 5 bases. The CDR3 sequence is CASSPRTGRQRETQYF. In nucleotides, the CDR3 is TGTGCCAGCAGCCCGAGGACAGGCCGTCAAAGGGAGACCCAGTACTTC.

The table lists this clonotype with a few counts. This chain uses TRBV6-2 or TRBV6-3 with TRBJ2-5; D ambiguous. The DNA end favors TRBJ2-7, so the J call may be wrong. Per germline, CDR1 MNHEY and CDR2 SVGEGT. The CDR3 is made up of 12 amino acids. DNA for the CDR3: TGTGCCAGCAGTTCTATTGGTTACGAGCAGTACTTC. Translating it yields CASSSIGYEQYF.

The CDR3 DNA reads as TGTGCCAGCAGAAGGATTCCGGGACAGGAAGTAGATACGCAGTATTTT. Translated, it gives CASRRIPGQEVDTQYF. The V and J genes are TRBV21-1 and TRBJ2-3; TRBD1 reflects the table's D call only, with no check against the DNA. TRBV21-1 is a known pseudogene. The length of the CDR3 is 16 residues.

This clonotype was detected many times. The chain is built from TRBV3-1 and TRBJ2-1, with 9 bases that match TRBD2. V trimming: 1 base; J trimming: 9 bases; junction bases outside the gene matches: 7. CDR1 is LGHDT and CDR2 is YNNKEL in the germline V gene (reference sequence). There are 15 residues in the CDR3. CDR3 sequence: CASSQGGTSKGEQFF. For the CDR3, the DNA is TGTGCCAGCAGCCAAGGAGGGACTAGCAAGGGTGAGCAGTTCTTC.

In regard to this clonotype: The junction departs from germline at one end; a sequencing error may be responsible. V and J are TRBV11-1 and TRBJ2-5; possibly TRBD1 for D (6 bases). The germline V gene has CDR1 SGHAT and CDR2 FQDESV (reference sequence). This CDR3 spans 14 amino acids. CDR3 DNA: TGTGCCAGCAGCTTATCTGCAGTAGGGGGACATCCCAACTTC. Translation: CASSLSAVGGHPNF.

As concerns this clonotype: A read error may account for a junction end that differs from germline. This chain joins TRBV2 and TRBJ2-2; TRBD2 matches at 7 bases. Germline assignment: CDR1 SNHLY and CDR2 FYNNEI. This CDR3 region has 15 residues. The CDR3 region has the DNA TGTGCCAGCACGACGGGAGGCGAGATCACCGGGGAGCTGCTTTTT. This codes for CASTTGGEITGELLF.

The chain joins TRBV18 to TRBJ2-4; 7 bases match TRBD2. The CDR3 totals 16 residues. The germline gives CDR1 KGHSH, CDR2 LQKENI. Trimming took 2 bases from V and 1 from J; bases not matched to a gene: 5. For the CDR3, the DNA is TGTGCCAGCTCACCATCCAGGGAGGGGGCCAAAAACATTCAGTACTTC. Amino acids: CASSPSREGAKNIQYF.

This clonotype came up once. The chain is built from TRBV14 and TRBJ2-2; D is ambiguous. V dropped 1 base and J dropped 4 bases, with 13 bases sitting between them. CDR1 and CDR2 (germline): SGHDN, FVKESK. This CDR3 spans 16 amino acids. CDR3 residues: CASSQVRSLGTGELFF. CDR3 in DNA: TGTGCCAGCAGCCAAGTGCGTAGTCTCGGCACCGGGGAGCTGTTTTTT.

The V and J genes are TRBV10-3 and TRBJ1-5; D might be TRBD1 (5 bases). Per the germline V gene, CDR1 is ENHRY and CDR2 is SYGVKD. Between the trimmed V and J ends, which lost 3 bases and 5 bases, there was a span of 11 bases. The CDR3 covers 14 residues. The CDR3 sequence is CAISDTGFYQPQHF. In DNA form, the CDR3 reads TGTGCCATCAGTGATACAGGATTTTATCAGCCCCAGCATTTT.

In its sample, this clonotype was seen once. The chain combines TRBV20-1 with TRBJ2-5, with 8 bases that match TRBD2. The J call may be incorrect, as the DNA end agrees better with TRBJ2-7. This CDR3 is built from 13 residues. Germline loops: CDR1 DFQATT, CDR2 SNEGSKA (reference sequence). The CDR3 DNA reads TGCAGTGCTAGATACAGCGGGAGAGGCGAGCAGTACTTC. This gives the protein CSARYSGRGEQYF.

This chain connects TRBV6-5 to TRBJ1-5; D call uncertain. Germline V gene sequence: CDR1 MNHEY, CDR2 SVGAGI. The CDR3 spans 17 residues. With 0 bases removed from V and 0 bases from J, the gap between germline ends came to 12 bases. The CDR3 DNA sequence: TGTGCCAGCAGTTACTCGAACAGCTTATATAGCAATCAGCCCCAGCATTTT. Translating it yields CASSYSNSLYSNQPQHF.

The rearrangement joins TRBV15 to TRBJ2-5; TRBD2 aligns across 8 bases. Trimming removed 8 bases from V and 2 bases from J; junction bases left unmatched: 7. CDR1 and CDR2 from the germline V gene are LNHNV and YYDKDF (reference sequence). The length of the CDR3 is 14 residues. Here the CDR3 DNA reads TGTGCCACCTCCGGGGGGGGGACACAAGAGACCCAGTACTTC. Protein sequence: CATSGGGTQETQYF.

This clonotype has a handful of counts. CDR3 sequence: CASNAQGIHGYTF. The CDR3 bases are TGTGCCAGCAATGCGCAGGGGATTCATGGCTACACCTTC. The gene calls are TRBV5-6 and TRBJ1-2, with a weak D call TRBD1 (6 bases). Trimming left V 6 bases short and J 6 bases short, with 15 bases between. Germline CDR1 is SGHDT and CDR2 is YYEEEE. The CDR3 spans 13 residues.

The chain combines TRBV6-5 with TRBJ2-7; the D is unclear. CDR1 is MNHEY, CDR2 SVGAGI, per germline. This CDR3 region has 12 residues. Trimming took off 5 bases at V and 4 bases at J, with 9 bases between the two ends. In DNA form, the CDR3 reads TGTGCCAGCAGTAACGGCGGATACGAGCAGTACTTC. It yields the protein CASSNGGYEQYF.

A remark on this clonotype: This may stem from a read error, because a much larger clone lies one nucleotide away. The V call is TRBV5-1, the J call TRBJ2-5, with TRBD1 matching over 10 bases. The assigned J gene may be wrong: the sequence end matches TRBJ2-1 better. The CDR3 has 16 amino acids. Germline loops: CDR1 SGHRS, CDR2 YFSETQ. This CDR3 is CASSRPTGGFYNEQFF. CDR3 in DNA: TGCGCCAGCAGCCGACCGACAGGGGGCTTCTACAATGAGCAGTTCTTC.

This clonotype was seen repeatedly, ten times or more. The chain joins TRBV6-2 or TRBV6-3 to TRBJ2-1; 15 nucleotides match TRBD2. Germline assignment: CDR1 MNHEY and CDR2 SVGEGT. The V and J ends lost 6 bases and 15 bases, in that order; junction bases with no gene match: 9. The CDR3 spans 14 residues. DNA for the CDR3: TGTGCCAGCAGCGCCGGGACTAGCGGGAGGTTTCGGTTCTTC. Protein: CASSAGTSGRFRFF.

This clonotype was seen a few times. The rearrangement uses TRBV20-1 and TRBJ2-1; D unresolved. Gene TRBJ2-5 matches the end of the DNA better, so the J call may be wrong. This CDR3 is built from 12 residues. Per germline, CDR1 DFQATT and CDR2 SNEGSKA (reference sequence). CDR3 sequence: CSGQVGQETQYF. In DNA, the CDR3 is TGCAGTGGTCAGGTCGGCCAAGAGACCCAGTACTTC.

The table lists this clonotype with a few counts. The genes are TRBV20-1 and TRBJ2-1; maybe TRBD2 (6 bases). This CDR3 contains 12 residues. In germline, CDR1 is DFQATT, CDR2 SNEGSKA (reference sequence). Deletions cut 7 bases from V and 5 bases from J, with 12 bases between. For the CDR3, the DNA is TGCAGTGTCGGGAGACAAAACAATGAGCAGTTCTTC. It encodes CSVGRQNNEQFF.

In its sample, this clonotype was seen a few times. The V call is TRBV6-2 or TRBV6-3, the J call TRBJ2-5, with TRBD2 identical over 7 bases. The CDR3 is 16 residues long. Germline V CDR1 and CDR2: MNHEY, SVGEGT. The ends lost 2 bases at V and 1 base at J; junction bases unmatched: 7. The CDR3 sequence is CASSYQRGSLQETQYF. The CDR3, as DNA: TGTGCCAGCAGTTACCAGCGGGGATCCCTCCAAGAGACCCAGTACTTC.

This clonotype was seen repeatedly, ten times or more. V usage is TRBV11-2 and J usage is TRBJ2-4, with D unresolved. Germline-derived CDR1 and CDR2 are SGHAT and FQNNGV. V was clipped by 7 bases and J by 7 bases, with 20 bases between them. CDR3 length: 15 amino acids. The CDR3 DNA reads TGTGCCAGCAAAAAAAGGGTAGGGCCCGAGAACATTCAGTACTTC. Protein: CASKKRVGPENIQYF. The full variable domain, its missing parts supplied by reference TRBV11-2 and TRBJ2-4, is EAGVAQSPRYKIIEKRQSVAFWCNPISGHATLYWYQQILGQGPKLLIQFQNNGVVDDSQLPKDRFSAERLKGVDSTLKIQPAKLEDSAVYLCASKKRVGPENIQYFGAGTRLSVL.